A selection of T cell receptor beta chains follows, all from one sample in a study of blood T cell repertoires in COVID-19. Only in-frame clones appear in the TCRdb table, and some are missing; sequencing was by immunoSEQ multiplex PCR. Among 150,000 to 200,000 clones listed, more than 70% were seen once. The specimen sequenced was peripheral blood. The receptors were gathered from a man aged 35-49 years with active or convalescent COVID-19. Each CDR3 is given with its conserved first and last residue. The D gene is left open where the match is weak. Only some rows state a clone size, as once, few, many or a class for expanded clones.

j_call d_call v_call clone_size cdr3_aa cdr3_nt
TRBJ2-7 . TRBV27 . CASSYRSSYEQYF TGTGCCAGCAGTTACCGCAGCTCCTACGAGCAGTACTTC
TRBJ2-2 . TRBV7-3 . CASSQTGTGELFF TGTGCCAGCAGCCAAACAGGGACCGGGGAGCTGTTTTTT
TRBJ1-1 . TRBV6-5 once CASSYSFGNTEAFF TGTGCCAGCAGTTACTCGTTCGGGAACACTGAAGCTTTCTTT
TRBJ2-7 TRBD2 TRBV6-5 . CASSSEVGLAGVEQYF TGTGCCAGCAGTTCCGAGGTAGGACTAGCGGGAGTCGAGCAGTACTTC
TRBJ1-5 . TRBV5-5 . CASSPMGGASGPQHF TGTGCCAGCAGCCCCATGGGGGGGGCCTCCGGGCCCCAGCATTTT
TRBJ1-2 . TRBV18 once CASSRSADTNYGYTF TGTGCCTCTTCACGATCCGCAGACACTAACTATGGCTACACCTTC
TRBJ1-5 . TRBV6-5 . CASTMTHRSNQPQHF TGTGCCAGCACCATGACACATAGAAGCAATCAGCCCCAGCATTTT
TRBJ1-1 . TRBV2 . CASPRDKRDSTEAFF TGTGCCAGCCCCCGGGACAAAAGAGATAGCACTGAAGCTTTCTTT
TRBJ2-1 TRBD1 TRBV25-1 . CASSAFGSGGLQFF TGTGCCAGCAGTGCTTTCGGGTCAGGGGGCTTGCAGTTCTTC
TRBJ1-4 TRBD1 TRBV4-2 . CASSPGQFNEKLFF TGTGCCAGCAGCCCGGGACAGTTTAATGAAAAACTGTTTTTT
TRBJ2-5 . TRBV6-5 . CASRINGQETQYF TGTGCCAGCAGGATAAACGGGCAAGAGACCCAGTACTTC
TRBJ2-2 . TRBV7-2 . CASSLFSGIGELFF TGTGCCAGCAGCTTATTTTCAGGGATCGGGGAGCTGTTTTTT
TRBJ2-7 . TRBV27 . CASSLQGRTIGQYF TGTGCCAGCAGTTTGCAGGGTAGGACTATTGGGCAGTACTTC
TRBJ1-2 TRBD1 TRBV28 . CASSSPGTGDGYTF TGTGCCAGCAGTTCTCCCGGGACAGGGGATGGCTACACCTTC
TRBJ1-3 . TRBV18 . CASSPLGQTLGNTIYF TGTGCCAGCTCACCACTTGGACAAACCCTTGGAAACACCATATATTTT
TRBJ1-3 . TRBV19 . CASTEGSSGNTIYF TGTGCCAGTACCGAGGGCAGCTCTGGAAACACCATATATTTT
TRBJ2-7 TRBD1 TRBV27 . CASSLSGTGAAYEQYF TGTGCCAGCAGTTTGTCCGGGACAGGGGCAGCCTACGAGCAGTACTTC
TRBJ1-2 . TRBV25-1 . CASSERLVYGYTF TGTGCCAGCAGTGAAAGATTAGTCTATGGCTACACCTTC
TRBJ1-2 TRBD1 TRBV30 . CAWRTKGTGSNYGYTF TGTGCCTGGAGAACGAAGGGGACAGGGTCTAACTATGGCTACACCTTC
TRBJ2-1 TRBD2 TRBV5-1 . CASSGTGTRLNNEQFF TGCGCCAGCAGCGGAACCGGGACTAGATTGAACAATGAGCAGTTCTTC
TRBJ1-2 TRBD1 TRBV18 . CASSPGTGFDGYTF TGTGCCAGCTCACCCGGGACAGGGTTTGATGGCTACACCTTC
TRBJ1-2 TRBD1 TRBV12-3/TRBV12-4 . CASSSGTALWCTF TGTGCCAGCAGTTCGGGGACAGCGCTCTGGTGCACCTTC
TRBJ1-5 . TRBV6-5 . CASRLRGNQPQHF TGTGCCAGCAGACTCAGAGGGAATCAGCCCCAGCATTTT
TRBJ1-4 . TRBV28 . CASCIGQHNEKLFF TGTGCCAGCTGTATTGGGCAGCATAATGAAAAACTGTTTTTT
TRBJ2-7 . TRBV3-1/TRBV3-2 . CASSQDPSRQETYEQYF TGTGCCAGCAGCCAAGACCCTTCGCGACAGGAGACCTACGAGCAGTACTTC
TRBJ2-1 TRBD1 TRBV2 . CASRDRSSYNEQFF TGTGCCAGCAGGGACAGGAGCTCCTACAATGAGCAGTTCTTC
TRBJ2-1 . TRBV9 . CASSVATSPSHEQFF TGTGCCAGCAGCGTAGCAACTAGTCCGTCCCATGAGCAGTTCTTC
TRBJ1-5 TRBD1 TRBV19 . CASSFRRDRNQPQHF TGTGCCAGTAGTTTCCGCAGGGACAGAAATCAGCCCCAGCATTTT
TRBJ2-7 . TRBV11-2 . CASSLVEQVFHEQYF TGTGCCAGCAGCTTAGTGGAACAGGTCTTCCACGAGCAGTACTTC
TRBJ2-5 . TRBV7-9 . CASSSGGPTWETQYF TGTGCCAGCAGCTCGGGGGGCCCTACTTGGGAGACCCAGTACTTC
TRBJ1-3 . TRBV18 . CASSELQGSGNTIYF TGTGCCAGCTCAGAGCTCCAGGGATCTGGAAACACCATATATTTT
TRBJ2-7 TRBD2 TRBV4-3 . CASSQQAGGSSYEQYF TGCGCCAGCAGCCAACAAGCGGGGGGAAGCTCCTACGAGCAGTACTTC
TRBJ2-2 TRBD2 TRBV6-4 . CASRITSVNTGELFF TGTGCCAGCAGAATCACTAGCGTAAACACCGGGGAGCTGTTTTTT
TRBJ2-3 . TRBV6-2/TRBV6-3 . CASSQRTASTSTDTQYF TGTGCCAGCAGCCAGAGGACAGCTAGTACTAGCACAGATACGCAGTATTTT
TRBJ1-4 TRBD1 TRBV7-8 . CASSPVTGGGEKLFF TGTGCCAGCAGCCCTGTGACAGGGGGCGGGGAAAAACTGTTTTTT
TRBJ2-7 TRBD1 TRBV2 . CASSLDRVGSYEQYF TGTGCCAGCAGCCTAGACAGGGTGGGATCCTACGAGCAGTACTTC
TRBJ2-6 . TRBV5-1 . CASSITGSGANVLTF TGCGCCAGCAGCATCACAGGGTCTGGGGCCAACGTCCTGACTTTC
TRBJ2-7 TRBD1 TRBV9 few CASSAGTGGNEQYF TGTGCCAGCAGCGCAGGGACAGGGGGGAACGAGCAGTACTTC
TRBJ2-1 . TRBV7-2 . CASSPQAGFTLNEQFF TGTGCCAGCAGCCCGCAGGCGGGTTTTACCTTAAACGAGCAGTTCTTC
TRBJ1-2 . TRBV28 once CASSTASLGGGYTF TGTGCCAGCAGTACCGCCTCTCTCGGGGGTGGCTACACCTTC